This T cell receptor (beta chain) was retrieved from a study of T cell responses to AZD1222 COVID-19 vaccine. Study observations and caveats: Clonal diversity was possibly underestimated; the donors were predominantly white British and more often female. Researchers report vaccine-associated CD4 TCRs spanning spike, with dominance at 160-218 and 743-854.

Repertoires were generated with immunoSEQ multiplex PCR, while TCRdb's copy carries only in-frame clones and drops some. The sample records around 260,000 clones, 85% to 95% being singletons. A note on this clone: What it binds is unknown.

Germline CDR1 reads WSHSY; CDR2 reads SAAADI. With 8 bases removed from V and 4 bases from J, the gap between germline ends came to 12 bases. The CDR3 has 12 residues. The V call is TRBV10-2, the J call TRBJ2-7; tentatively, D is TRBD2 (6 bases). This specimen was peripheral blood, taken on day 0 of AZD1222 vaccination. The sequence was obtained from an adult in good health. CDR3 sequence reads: CASGAGKYEQYF. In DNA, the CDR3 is TGCGCCAGCGGGGCGGGGAAATACGAGCAGTACTTC.